A selection of T cell receptor beta chains follows, all from one sample in a study of CD8 T cells in ankylosing spondylitis. TCRdb reprocessed the 5' RACE reads with MiXCR, giving one entry per CDR3 protein. The table includes 350,000 to 550,000 distinct CDR3 sequences, roughly 27% detected once. Sequences were obtained from blood, either unsorted or a sorted T cell fraction (not recorded which). These receptors came from a male donor with ankylosing spondylitis. Both conserved end residues are part of each CDR3. The D gene is left open where the match is weak. Size values are once, few and many counts, or a class for expanded clones, and some rows have none.

j_call | v_call | clone_size | d_call | cdr3_nt | cdr3_aa
TRBJ2-1 | TRBV7-2 | few | . | TGTGCCAGCAGCTTCACTAGGAGCTCCTACAATGAGCAGTTCTTC | CASSFTRSSYNEQFF
TRBJ1-5 | TRBV11-2 | . | . | TGTGCCAGCAGCCCACACTACAATCAGCCCCAGCATTTT | CASSPHYNQPQHF
TRBJ2-7 | TRBV5-1 | . | . | TGCGCCAGCAGCTTGGAGGCGTTGACCGAGCAGTACTTC | CASSLEALTEQYF
TRBJ1-1 | TRBV11-2 | few | . | TGTGCCAGCAGCCTGGCCCTCACTGAAGCTTTCTTT | CASSLALTEAFF
TRBJ2-4 | TRBV14 | many | . | TGTGCCAGCAGCTTGGGCATAGGAGACATTCAGTACTTC | CASSLGIGDIQYF
TRBJ2-1 | TRBV20-1 | . | TRBD2 | TGCAGTGCTACACTAGCGGGAGTCGACAATGAGCAGTTCTTC | CSATLAGVDNEQFF
TRBJ2-5 | TRBV24-1 | few | . | TGTGCCACCAGTGATTTGAGAAAGACCCAGTACTTC | CATSDLRKTQYF
TRBJ2-3 | TRBV12-5 | . | . | TGTGCTAGTGGTTTGGACAACACAGATACGCAGTATTTT | CASGLDNTDTQYF
TRBJ2-7 | TRBV20-1 | . | TRBD1 | TGCAGTGCTCGGGACAGCTTCTACGAGCAGTACTTC | CSARDSFYEQYF
TRBJ2-7 | TRBV5-1 | . | . | TGCGCCAGCAGCTTGGCTGTAGGGTTATCGGCCTACGAGCAGTACTTC | CASSLAVGLSAYEQYF
TRBJ1-4 | TRBV12-3/TRBV12-4 | many | . | TGTGCCAGCAGTTTGGACCAGGGGCGCTTAGAAAAACTGTTTTTT | CASSLDQGRLEKLFF
TRBJ2-5 | TRBV11-3 | . | . | TGTGCCAGCAGGGGGGCCAGCAAGACCCAGTACTTC | CASRGASKTQYF
TRBJ1-1 | TRBV12-3/TRBV12-4 | few | . | TGTGCCAGCAGTTTGGTCCAGTCGAACACTGAAGCTTTCTTT | CASSLVQSNTEAFF
TRBJ1-4 | TRBV6-5 | few | TRBD1 | TGTGCCAGCAGTTATCCGGGACAGGGTACCGAAAAACTGTTTTTT | CASSYPGQGTEKLFF
TRBJ2-1 | TRBV12-3/TRBV12-4 | . | TRBD2 | TGTGCCAGCACCCTCCGGACTAGCGCATACAATGAGCAGTTCTTC | CASTLRTSAYNEQFF
TRBJ2-7 | TRBV5-1 | many | . | TGCGCCAGCAGCTCCCAGGACAGATCCGACTCCTACGAGCAGTACTTC | CASSSQDRSDSYEQYF
TRBJ2-2 | TRBV7-2 | few | . | TGTGCCAGCAGCACCGGGACGAGAAGACCCGGGGAGCTGTTTTTT | CASSTGTRRPGELFF
TRBJ2-3 | TRBV5-5 | many | TRBD1 | TGTGCCAGCAGCACAGACAGGGGCACAGATACGCAGTATTTT | CASSTDRGTDTQYF
TRBJ1-3 | TRBV5-1 | few | TRBD1 | TGCGCCAGCAGCTTGCACGGACAGGGGAACTCTGGAAACACCATATATTTT | CASSLHGQGNSGNTIYF
TRBJ2-6 | TRBV18 | few | TRBD1 | TGTGCCAGCTCACCAGGGACAGGGTGGAAGGCCAACGTCCTGACTTTC | CASSPGTGWKANVLTF
TRBJ2-7 | TRBV2 | . | TRBD2 | TGTGCCAGCAGCGACATAGGGGCTAGCGGGAGGTCCTACGAGCAGTACTTC | CASSDIGASGRSYEQYF
TRBJ2-3 | TRBV29-1 | . | TRBD1 | TGCAGCGTCCGCACAGGGGTAGCAGGCACAGATACGCAGTATTTT | CSVRTGVAGTDTQYF
TRBJ1-1 | TRBV5-1 | few | . | TGCGCCAGCAGCTCCTACACGGGTAACACTGAAGCTTTCTTT | CASSSYTGNTEAFF
TRBJ2-2 | TRBV14 | . | . | TGTGCCAGCACCAAACAGGGCGGCGGGGAGCTGTTTTTT | CASTKQGGGELFF
TRBJ1-2 | TRBV12-3/TRBV12-4 | few | . | TGTGCCAGCAGTGCCGGGTCCTGGGGCTACACCTTC | CASSAGSWGYTF
TRBJ1-3 | TRBV27 | many | . | TGTGCCAGCAGTTTATCGGGTTTGGCGTTGATGGAGGGAAACACCATATATTTT | CASSLSGLALMEGNTIYF
TRBJ2-6 | TRBV5-1 | . | . | TGCGCCAGCAGCTTGGCAGGGACAACAGTCTCTGGGGCCAACGTCCTGACTTTC | CASSLAGTTVSGANVLTF